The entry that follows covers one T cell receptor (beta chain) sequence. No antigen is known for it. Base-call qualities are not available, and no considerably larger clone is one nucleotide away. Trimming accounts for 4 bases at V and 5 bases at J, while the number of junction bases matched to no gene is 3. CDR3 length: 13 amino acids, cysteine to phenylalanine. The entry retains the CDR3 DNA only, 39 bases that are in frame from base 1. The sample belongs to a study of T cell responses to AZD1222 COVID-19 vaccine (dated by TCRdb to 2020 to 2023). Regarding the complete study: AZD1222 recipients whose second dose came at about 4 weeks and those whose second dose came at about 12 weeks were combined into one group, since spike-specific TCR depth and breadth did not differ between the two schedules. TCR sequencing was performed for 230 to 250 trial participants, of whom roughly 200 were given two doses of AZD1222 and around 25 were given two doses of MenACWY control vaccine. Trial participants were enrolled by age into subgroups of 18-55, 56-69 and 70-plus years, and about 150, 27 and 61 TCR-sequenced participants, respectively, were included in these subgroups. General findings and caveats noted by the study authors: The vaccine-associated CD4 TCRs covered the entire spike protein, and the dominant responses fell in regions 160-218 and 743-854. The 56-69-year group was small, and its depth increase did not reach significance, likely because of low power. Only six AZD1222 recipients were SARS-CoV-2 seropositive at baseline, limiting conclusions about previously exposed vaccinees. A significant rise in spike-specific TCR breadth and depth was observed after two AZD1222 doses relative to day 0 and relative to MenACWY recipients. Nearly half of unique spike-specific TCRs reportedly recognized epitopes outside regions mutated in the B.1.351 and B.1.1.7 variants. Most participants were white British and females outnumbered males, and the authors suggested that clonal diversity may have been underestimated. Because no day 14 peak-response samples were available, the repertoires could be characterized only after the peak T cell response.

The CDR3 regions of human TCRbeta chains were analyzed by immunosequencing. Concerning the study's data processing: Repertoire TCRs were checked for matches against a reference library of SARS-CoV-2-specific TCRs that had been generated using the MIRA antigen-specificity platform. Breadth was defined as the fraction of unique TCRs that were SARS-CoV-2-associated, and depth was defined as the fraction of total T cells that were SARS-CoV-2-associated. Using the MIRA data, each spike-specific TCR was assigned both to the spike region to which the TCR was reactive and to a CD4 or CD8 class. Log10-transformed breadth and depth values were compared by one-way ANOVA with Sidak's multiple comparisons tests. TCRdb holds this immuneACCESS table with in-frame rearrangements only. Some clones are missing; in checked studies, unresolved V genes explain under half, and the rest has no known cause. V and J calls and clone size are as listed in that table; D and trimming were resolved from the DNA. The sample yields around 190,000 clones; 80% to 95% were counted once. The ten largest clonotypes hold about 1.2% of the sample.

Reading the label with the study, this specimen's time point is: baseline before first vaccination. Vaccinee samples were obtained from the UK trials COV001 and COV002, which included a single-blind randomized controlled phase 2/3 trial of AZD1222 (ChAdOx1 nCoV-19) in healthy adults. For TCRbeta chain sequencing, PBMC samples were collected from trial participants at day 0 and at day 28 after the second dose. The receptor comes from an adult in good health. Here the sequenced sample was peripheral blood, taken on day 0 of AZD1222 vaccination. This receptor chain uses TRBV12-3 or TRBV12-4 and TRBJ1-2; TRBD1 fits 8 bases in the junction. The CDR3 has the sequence CASSSTGEYGYTF. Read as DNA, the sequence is TGTGCCAGCAGTTCGACAGGGGAGTATGGCTACACCTTC.